This TCR beta chain derives from a study of regulatory T cells in long-lasting Graves disease. Deletions cut 1 base from V and 5 bases from J, with 11 bases between. Germline lookup yields CDR1 LNHDA and CDR2 SQIVND (reference sequence). The CDR3 is 14 residues long. To make TCR beta libraries, researchers used iRepertoire HTBI primers and Arm-PCR of CDR3 regions. TCRdb re-analysed the multiplex PCR reads in MiXCR, keeping a single row per CDR3 protein. Found here are over 650,000 distinct CDR3 sequences, 25% to 35% of them singletons; the top ten hold around 40%. Stated time point: persistent/refractory GD, antithyroid drugs over 5 years with positive TRAb. The TCR library was prepared using RNA isolated from PBMCs.

The sequencing here drew on peripheral blood mononuclear cells (PBMCs), taken when the disease was refractory, from a patient treated with antithyroid drugs. This chain uses TRBV19 with TRBJ1-1; D gene uncertain. The source is a female donor with Graves disease. The DNA of the CDR3 is TGTGCCAGTAGTATAGGAAGGGTATCAACTGAAGCTTTCTTT. Amino acids: CASSIGRVSTEAFF.